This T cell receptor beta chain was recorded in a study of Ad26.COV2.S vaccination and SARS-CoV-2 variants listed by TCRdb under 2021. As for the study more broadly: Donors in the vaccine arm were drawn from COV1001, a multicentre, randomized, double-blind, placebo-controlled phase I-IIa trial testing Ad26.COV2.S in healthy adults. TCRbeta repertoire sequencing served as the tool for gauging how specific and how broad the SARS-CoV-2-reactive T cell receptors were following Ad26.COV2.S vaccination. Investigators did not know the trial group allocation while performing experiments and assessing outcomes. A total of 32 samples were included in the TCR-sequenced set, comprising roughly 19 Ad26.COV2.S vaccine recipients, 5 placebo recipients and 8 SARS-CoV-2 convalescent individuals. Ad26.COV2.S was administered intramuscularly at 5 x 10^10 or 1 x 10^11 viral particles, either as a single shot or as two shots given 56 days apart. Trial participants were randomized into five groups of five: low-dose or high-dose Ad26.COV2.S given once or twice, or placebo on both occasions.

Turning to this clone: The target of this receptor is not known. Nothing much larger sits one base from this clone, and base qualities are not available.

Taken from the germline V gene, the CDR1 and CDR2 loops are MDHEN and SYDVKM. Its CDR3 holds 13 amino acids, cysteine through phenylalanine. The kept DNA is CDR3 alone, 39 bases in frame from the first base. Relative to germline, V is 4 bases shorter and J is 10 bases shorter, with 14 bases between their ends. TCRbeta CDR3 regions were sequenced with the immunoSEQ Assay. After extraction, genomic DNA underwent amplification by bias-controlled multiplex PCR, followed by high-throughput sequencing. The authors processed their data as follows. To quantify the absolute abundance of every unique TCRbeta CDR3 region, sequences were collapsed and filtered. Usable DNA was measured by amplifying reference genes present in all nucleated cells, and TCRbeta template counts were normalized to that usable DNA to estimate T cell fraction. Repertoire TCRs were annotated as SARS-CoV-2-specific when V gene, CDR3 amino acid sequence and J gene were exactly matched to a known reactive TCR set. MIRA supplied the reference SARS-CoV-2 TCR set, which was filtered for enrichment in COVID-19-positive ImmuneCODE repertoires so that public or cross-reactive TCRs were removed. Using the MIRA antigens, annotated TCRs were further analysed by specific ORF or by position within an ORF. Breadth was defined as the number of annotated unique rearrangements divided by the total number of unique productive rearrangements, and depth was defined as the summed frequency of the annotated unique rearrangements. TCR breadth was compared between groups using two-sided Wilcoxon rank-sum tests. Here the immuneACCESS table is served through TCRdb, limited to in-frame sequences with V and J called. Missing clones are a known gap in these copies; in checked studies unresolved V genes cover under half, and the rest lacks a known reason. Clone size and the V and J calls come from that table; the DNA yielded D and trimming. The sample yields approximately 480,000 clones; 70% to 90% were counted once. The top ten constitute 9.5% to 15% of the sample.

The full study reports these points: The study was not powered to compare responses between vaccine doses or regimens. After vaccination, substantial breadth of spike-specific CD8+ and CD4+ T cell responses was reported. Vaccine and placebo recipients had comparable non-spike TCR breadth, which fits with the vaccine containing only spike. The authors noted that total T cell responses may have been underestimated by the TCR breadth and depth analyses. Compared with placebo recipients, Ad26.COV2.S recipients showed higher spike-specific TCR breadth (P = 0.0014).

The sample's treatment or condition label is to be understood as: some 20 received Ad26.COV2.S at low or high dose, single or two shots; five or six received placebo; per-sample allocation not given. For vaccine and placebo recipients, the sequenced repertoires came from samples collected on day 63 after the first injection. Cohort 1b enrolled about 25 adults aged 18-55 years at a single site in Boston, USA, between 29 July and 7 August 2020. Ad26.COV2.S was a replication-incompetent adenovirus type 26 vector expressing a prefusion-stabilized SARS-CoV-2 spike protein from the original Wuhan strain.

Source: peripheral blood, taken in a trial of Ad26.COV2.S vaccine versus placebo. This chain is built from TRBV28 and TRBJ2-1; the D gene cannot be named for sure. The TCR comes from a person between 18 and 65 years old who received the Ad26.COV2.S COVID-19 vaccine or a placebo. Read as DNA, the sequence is TGTGCCAGCAGTTCCCCCGGACGTTCCGAGCAGTTCTTC. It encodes CASSSPGRSEQFF.